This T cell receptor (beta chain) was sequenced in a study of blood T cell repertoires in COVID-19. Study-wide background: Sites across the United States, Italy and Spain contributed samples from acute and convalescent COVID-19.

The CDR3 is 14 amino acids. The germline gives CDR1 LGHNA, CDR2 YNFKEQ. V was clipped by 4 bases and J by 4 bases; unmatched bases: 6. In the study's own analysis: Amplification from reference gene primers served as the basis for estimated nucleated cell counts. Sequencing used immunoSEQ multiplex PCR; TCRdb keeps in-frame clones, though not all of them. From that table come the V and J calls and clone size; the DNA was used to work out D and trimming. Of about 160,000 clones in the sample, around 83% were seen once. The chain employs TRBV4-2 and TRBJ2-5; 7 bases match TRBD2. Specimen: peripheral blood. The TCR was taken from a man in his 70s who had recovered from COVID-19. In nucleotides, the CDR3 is TGTGCCAGCAGCCCCCGGGGGGTCGGAGAGACCCAGTACTTC. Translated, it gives CASSPRGVGETQYF.